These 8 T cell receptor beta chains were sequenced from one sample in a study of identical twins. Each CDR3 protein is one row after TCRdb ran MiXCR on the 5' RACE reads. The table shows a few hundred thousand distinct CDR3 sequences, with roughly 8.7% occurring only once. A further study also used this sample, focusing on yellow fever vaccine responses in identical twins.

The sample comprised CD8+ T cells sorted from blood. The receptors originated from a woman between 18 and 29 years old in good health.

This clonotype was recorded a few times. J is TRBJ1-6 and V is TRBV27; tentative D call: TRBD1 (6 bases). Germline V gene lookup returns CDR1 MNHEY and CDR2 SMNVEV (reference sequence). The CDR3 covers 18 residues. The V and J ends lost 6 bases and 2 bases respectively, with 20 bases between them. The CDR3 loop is CASRVGGRVVPYNSPLHF. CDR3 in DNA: TGTGCCAGCAGGGTGGGGGGCCGAGTCGTCCCCTATAATTCACCCCTCCACTTT.

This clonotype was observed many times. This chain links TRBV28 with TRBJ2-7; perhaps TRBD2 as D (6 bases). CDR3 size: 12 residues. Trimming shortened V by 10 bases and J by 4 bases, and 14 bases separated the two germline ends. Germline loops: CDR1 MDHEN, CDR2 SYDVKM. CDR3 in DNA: TGTGCCACAGAGGAGGGCACGTACGAGCAGTACTTC. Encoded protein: CATEEGTYEQYF.

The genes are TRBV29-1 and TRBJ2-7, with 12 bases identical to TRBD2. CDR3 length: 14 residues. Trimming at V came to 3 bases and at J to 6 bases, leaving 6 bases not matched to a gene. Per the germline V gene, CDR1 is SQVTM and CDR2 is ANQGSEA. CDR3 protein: CSVDLLAGGSEQYF. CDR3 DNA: TGCAGCGTTGATTTGCTAGCGGGAGGGAGCGAGCAGTACTTC.

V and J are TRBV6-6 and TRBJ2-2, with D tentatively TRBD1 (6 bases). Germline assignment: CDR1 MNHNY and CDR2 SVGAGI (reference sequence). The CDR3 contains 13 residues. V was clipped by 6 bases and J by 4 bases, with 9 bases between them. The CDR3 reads CASREQGTGELFF. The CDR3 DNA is TGTGCCAGCAGGGAACAGGGCACCGGGGAGCTGTTTTTT.

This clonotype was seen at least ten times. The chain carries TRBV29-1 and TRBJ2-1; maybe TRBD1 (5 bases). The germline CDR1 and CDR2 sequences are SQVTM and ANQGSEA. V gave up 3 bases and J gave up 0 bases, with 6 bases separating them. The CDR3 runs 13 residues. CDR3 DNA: TGCAGCGTTGATGACAGCTCCTACAATGAGCAGTTCTTC. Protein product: CSVDDSSYNEQFF.

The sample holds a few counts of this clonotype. CDR3 in amino acids: CASSEGTEISYEQYF. The CDR3 DNA reads as TGTGCCAGCAGTGAGGGGACAGAAATATCCTACGAGCAGTACTTC. The J gene is TRBJ2-7, the V gene TRBV2; 7 nucleotides match TRBD1. Germline CDR1 SNHLY, CDR2 FYNNEI. V was pared by 3 bases and J by 1 base, with 6 bases of the junction left unmatched. This CDR3 is built from 15 residues.

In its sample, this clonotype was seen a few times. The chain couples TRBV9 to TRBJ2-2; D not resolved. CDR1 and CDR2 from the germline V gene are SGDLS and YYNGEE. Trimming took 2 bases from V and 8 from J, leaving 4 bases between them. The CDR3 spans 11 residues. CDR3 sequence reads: CASSVQGELFF. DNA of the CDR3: TGTGCCAGCAGCGTTCAGGGGGAGCTGTTTTTT.

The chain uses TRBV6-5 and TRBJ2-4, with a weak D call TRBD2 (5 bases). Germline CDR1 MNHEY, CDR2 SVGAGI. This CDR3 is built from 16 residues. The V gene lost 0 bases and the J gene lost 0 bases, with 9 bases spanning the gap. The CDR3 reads CASSYSSEGAKNIQYF. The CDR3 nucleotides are TGTGCCAGCAGTTACTCTTCCGAGGGAGCCAAAAACATTCAGTACTTC.